One and the same sample provided the 26 T cell receptor beta chains below, sequenced in a study of blood T cell repertoires in COVID-19 (dated by TCRdb to 2019 to 2021). Library preparation used the immunoSEQ multiplex PCR assay. The immuneACCESS repertoire file appears here via TCRdb, limited to in-frame rearrangements. These files lack a portion of the clones; in checked studies, under half of the deficit traces to unresolved V genes, and the cause of the others is not known. For this sample the table gives 300,000 to 400,000 clones, of which approximately 91% were detected only once. Approximately 7.3% of the sample is in the top ten clones. Sequencing input: peripheral blood. These TCRs come from a woman aged 70-85 years with COVID-19, enrolled during active disease.

The chain carries TRBV5-1 and TRBJ2-1, with 9 bases lining up with TRBD2. Germline trimming cut 4 bases from V and 7 bases from J; bases unmatched to any gene: 9. Germline V CDR1 and CDR2: SGHRS, YFSETQ. The length of the CDR3 is 15 residues. This chain's CDR3 is CASSNGGGAGNEQFF. CDR3 in DNA: TGCGCCAGCAGCAATGGCGGGGGGGCCGGAAATGAGCAGTTCTTC.

V and J are TRBV12-3 or TRBV12-4 and TRBJ1-2; D remains unclear. V was cut by 3 bases and J by 2 bases, with 7 bases left in between. This CDR3 is built from 13 residues. The CDR3 loop reads CASSLVQNYGYTF. Written as DNA, the CDR3 is TGTGCCAGCAGTTTGGTACAGAACTATGGCTACACCTTC.

V gene TRBV4-3 combines with J gene TRBJ1-1; no clear D gene. The germline gives CDR1 LGHNA, CDR2 YSLEER. V was pared by 0 bases and J by 3 bases, with 5 bases between. The CDR3 has 13 amino acids. The CDR3: CASSQDRYTEAFF. In nucleotides, the CDR3 is TGCGCCAGCAGCCAAGATAGATACACTGAAGCTTTCTTT.

The genes are TRBV7-3 and TRBJ1-2; TRBD1 is a possible D gene (5 bases). Germline V gene data show CDR1 as SGHTA and CDR2 as FQGTGA. The V and J ends lost 5 bases and 7 bases respectively, with 14 bases between them. CDR3 length equals 13 residues. As DNA, the CDR3 is TGTGCCAGCAGCCCCTCGGGGGTAGGTGGCTACACCTTC. Protein product: CASSPSGVGGYTF.

Concerning this clone: This sample also contains other DNA sequences that code for the same CDR3. The chain has TRBV10-3 and TRBJ1-1; D may be TRBD1 (5 bases). V lost 4 bases and J lost 2, with 8 bases in between. The CDR3 is 13 residues long. Germline V CDR1 and CDR2: ENHRY, SYGVKD. The CDR3 is CAISVDRNTEAFF. The CDR3 coding sequence is TGTGCCATCAGTGTAGACAGAAACACTGAAGCTTTCTTT.

The V gene is TRBV7-9, the J gene TRBJ2-1; tentatively, D is TRBD1 (6 bases). Germline V gene data show CDR1 as SEHNR and CDR2 as FQNEAQ (reference sequence). The CDR3 has 14 residues. V was clipped by 1 base and J by 5 bases, with 9 bases between them. The CDR3 region is CASSLGQVDNEQFF. CDR3 in DNA: TGTGCCAGCAGCTTAGGACAGGTAGACAATGAGCAGTTCTTC.

The chain combines TRBV7-9 with TRBJ1-1, with D perhaps matching TRBD1 (5 bases). The CDR3 consists of 13 residues. V was shortened by 1 base and J by 10 bases, with 13 bases between the two germline ends. Germline V lookup: CDR1 SEHNR, CDR2 FQNEAQ (reference sequence). The DNA for the CDR3 is TGTGCCAGCAGCTTAGGGCAGGGCCCGGGAGCTTTCTTT. This gives the protein CASSLGQGPGAFF.

The chain links TRBV28 to TRBJ1-1; D is possibly TRBD1 (6 bases). This CDR3 spans 18 amino acids. The germline V gene encodes CDR1 MDHEN and CDR2 SYDVKM. V lost 1 base and J lost 2, with 20 bases in between. The CDR3 DNA follows: TGTGCCAGCAGTTTATCTACTCTGGTGGGGGCTGTCAACACTGAAGCTTTCTTT. It translates to CASSLSTLVGAVNTEAFF.

This chain joins TRBV30 and TRBJ2-1; 8 nucleotides line up with TRBD2. The CDR3 spans 15 residues. In germline, CDR1 is GTSNPN, CDR2 SVGIG (reference sequence). The CDR3 region is CAAARAGDFYNEQFF. As DNA, the CDR3 is TGTGCTGCGGCCCGAGCGGGGGACTTCTACAATGAGCAGTTCTTC.

The chain has TRBV19 and TRBJ1-6; 9 bases line up with TRBD1. Germline values: CDR1 LNHDA, CDR2 SQIVND (reference sequence). Trimming at V came to 2 bases and at J to 11 bases, leaving 7 bases not matched to a gene. The CDR3 covers 15 residues. The CDR3 is CASSISWDRVTPLHF. The CDR3 bases are TGTGCCAGTAGTATATCGTGGGACAGGGTTACACCCCTCCACTTT.

J is TRBJ2-1 and V is TRBV19; 10 bases match TRBD2. This CDR3 is 16 amino acids long. Trimming removed 7 bases from V and 9 bases from J; junction bases left unmatched: 15. CDR1 is LNHDA, CDR2 SQIVND, per germline (reference sequence). The CDR3 loop is CASKAPGLATYGEQFF. The DNA of the CDR3 is TGTGCCAGTAAGGCCCCGGGACTAGCGACTTATGGTGAGCAGTTCTTC.

The V call is TRBV24-1, the J call TRBJ1-2; tentatively, D is TRBD1 (5 bases). Germline CDR1 is KGHDR and CDR2 is SFDVKD. The CDR3 spans 15 residues. V lost 3 bases to trimming and J lost 0 bases, with 10 bases between them. The CDR3 loop is CATSDSGGANYGYTF. The CDR3 coding sequence is TGTGCCACCAGTGATAGCGGGGGGGCTAACTATGGCTACACCTTC.

This rearrangement joins TRBV6-2 or TRBV6-3 to TRBJ1-5; D is perhaps TRBD1 (5 bases). From germline, CDR1 is MNHEY and CDR2 SVGEGT. V lost 2 bases and J 2 bases, leaving 7 bases between the germline ends. The CDR3 contains 14 residues. CDR3 region: CASSYLRGNQPQHF. CDR3 nucleotide sequence: TGTGCCAGCAGTTACCTCAGGGGCAATCAGCCCCAGCATTTT.

The J gene is TRBJ1-3, the V gene TRBV5-8; no definite D call. The V end lost 5 bases, the J end lost 4 bases, and 16 bases lay between the germline ends. The CDR3 runs 15 residues. The germline V gene encodes CDR1 SGHTS and CDR2 YDEGEE. This CDR3 is CASSRGRRSGNTIYF. CDR3 coding DNA: TGTGCCAGCAGTCGCGGGAGGAGGTCCGGAAACACCATATATTTT. Supplemented by reference TRBV5-8 and TRBJ1-3, the full variable domain reads EAGVTQSPTHLIKTRGQQATLRCSPISGHTSVYWYQQALGLGLQFLLWYDEGEERNRGNFPPRFSGRQFPNYSSELNVNALELEDSALYLCASSRGRRSGNTIYFGEGSWLTVV.

About this clone itself: Other DNA sequences in this specimen translate into the identical CDR3. The chain is built from TRBV19 and TRBJ1-1; TRBD1 aligns across 7 bases. From germline, CDR1 is LNHDA and CDR2 SQIVND (reference sequence). The CDR3 contains 12 residues. The J segment lost 5 bases and the V segment lost 6 bases, leaving 3 bases of the junction unmatched. In nucleotides, the CDR3 is TGTGCCAGTAGGGCAGGGGGAACTGAAGCTTTCTTT. As protein: CASRAGGTEAFF. The full variable domain, completed using reference TRBV19 and TRBJ1-1, is DGGITQSPKYLFRKEGQNVTLSCEQNLNHDAMYWYRQDPGQGLRLIYYSQIVNDFQKGDIAEGYSVSREKKESFPLTVTSAQKNPTAFYLCASRAGGTEAFFGQGTRLTVV.

The CDR3 sequence is CAWSVGLTGEQFF. The DNA for the CDR3 is TGTGCCTGGAGTGTAGGCTTAACGGGTGAGCAGTTCTTC. The rearrangement joins TRBV30 to TRBJ2-1; D remains unclear. V lost 0 bases and J lost 9, with 12 bases in between. The CDR3 is 13 residues long. The germline V gene has CDR1 GTSNPN and CDR2 SVGIG (reference sequence).

J is TRBJ1-2 and V is TRBV5-4, with 7 nucleotides matching TRBD1. J was trimmed by 1 base and V by 0 bases; bases with no gene match: 0. The CDR3 consists of 14 residues. Germline V CDR1 and CDR2: SGHNT, YYREEE (reference sequence). The chain's CDR3 is CASSLDRGNYGYTF. The CDR3 DNA follows: TGTGCCAGCAGCTTGGACAGGGGTAACTATGGCTACACCTTC.

V usage is TRBV7-2 and J usage is TRBJ1-4; 8 bases match TRBD1. Germline CDR1 reads SGHTA; CDR2 reads FQGNSA. The V segment lost 1 base and the J segment 5 bases; nucleotides outside the gene matches: 3. The CDR3 is 15 amino acids. In DNA form, the CDR3 reads TGTGCCAGCAGCTTAGGCTGGACAGGGAATGAAAAACTGTTTTTT. It encodes CASSLGWTGNEKLFF.

The V and J genes are TRBV27 and TRBJ2-7, with 11 bases that match TRBD2. This CDR3 is built from 17 residues. V lost 3 bases to trimming and J lost 2 bases; unmatched junction nucleotides: 9. Germline V lookup: CDR1 MNHEY, CDR2 SMNVEV (reference sequence). The CDR3 spells CASSFGLAGGGTYEQYF. The CDR3 DNA reads TGTGCCAGCAGTTTTGGGCTAGCGGGGGGTGGGACCTACGAGCAGTACTTC.

J is TRBJ1-2 and V is TRBV27, with no clear D. The CDR3 is 15 residues long. V lost 1 base and J 0 bases, leaving 9 bases between the germline ends. CDR1 is MNHEY and CDR2 is SMNVEV in the germline V gene (reference sequence). The CDR3 here is CASSLWPTANYGYTF. CDR3 nucleotides: TGTGCCAGCAGTTTATGGCCCACAGCTAACTATGGCTACACCTTC.

This rearrangement joins TRBV4-3 to TRBJ1-2, with D possibly TRBD1 on 5 matching bases. CDR3 length equals 13 residues. With 0 bases removed from V and 14 bases from J, the gap between germline ends came to 16 bases. Germline V lookup: CDR1 LGHNA, CDR2 YSLEER. The CDR3 DNA reads TGCGCCAGCAGCCAAGAGGGGAGGGGTGGAGTGACCTTC. Translated, it gives CASSQEGRGGVTF.

The chain employs TRBV27 and TRBJ1-1, with 12 nucleotides matching TRBD1. The CDR3 extends over 16 amino acids. Germline-derived CDR1 and CDR2 are MNHEY and SMNVEV (reference sequence). After removal of 3 bases from V and 4 bases from J, the junction contained 6 bases not matched to a gene. This CDR3 is CASSLGDRGRSTEAFF. In nucleotides, the CDR3 is TGTGCCAGCAGTTTGGGGGACAGGGGGCGAAGCACTGAAGCTTTCTTT.

DNA for the CDR3: TGCAGCGTTGACAGGGACAGCGAGTCTGAAGCTTTCTTT. Protein sequence: CSVDRDSESEAFF. This chain connects TRBV29-1 to TRBJ1-1, with 7 bases that match TRBD1. The CDR3 contains 13 residues. CDR1 and CDR2 (germline): SQVTM, ANQGSEA. V gave up 3 bases and J gave up 6 bases; unmatched junction bases: 7.

The rearrangement uses TRBV6-4 and TRBJ2-2; 14 positions match TRBD2. The V segment lost 5 bases and the J segment 2 bases; nucleotides outside the gene matches: 7. The CDR3 sequence is 18 residues long. The germline V gene encodes CDR1 MRHNA and CDR2 SNTAGT. Here the CDR3 reads CASSTSGLAGANTGELFF. The CDR3 nucleotides read TGTGCCAGCAGTACCTCGGGACTAGCGGGGGCCAACACCGGGGAGCTGTTTTTT.

V gene TRBV28 combines with J gene TRBJ1-1; D is possibly TRBD1 (5 bases). Germline V gene lookup returns CDR1 MDHEN and CDR2 SYDVKM. V was shortened by 6 bases and J by 3 bases, with 20 bases between the two germline ends. The CDR3 consists of 16 residues. The CDR3 region has the DNA TGTGCCAGCAGCCCATGGCCGGGGGGGATTGACACTGAAGCTTTCTTT. This sequence encodes CASSPWPGGIDTEAFF. The variable domain in full, completed from reference TRBV28 and TRBJ1-1, reads DVKVTQSSRYLVKRTGEKVFLECVQDMDHENMFWYRQDPGLGLRLIYFSYDVKMKEKGDIPEGYSVSREKKERFSLILESASTNQTSMYLCASSPWPGGIDTEAFFGQGTRLTVV.

The CDR3 sequence: CASSQGTRLVEKLFF. In nucleotides, the CDR3 is TGTGCCAGCAGCCAAGGAACGAGGTTAGTTGAAAAACTGTTTTTT. The chain links TRBV3-1 (or the pseudogene TRBV3-2) to TRBJ1-4; the D is unclear. The CDR3 is 15 amino acids. Trimming stripped 1 base from V and 7 bases from J, with 13 bases between. Per the germline V gene, CDR1 is LGHDT and CDR2 is YNNKEL (reference sequence).